This T cell receptor (beta chain) comes out of a study of neurological immune-mediated disorders. Study information: The approximately 34 multiple sclerosis patients comprised around 30 relapsing-remitting and 3 secondary progressive cases. Whole-study findings and limits: No expanded-clone CDR3 amino acid sequence recurred across subjects, suggesting private TCR-beta repertoires.

There are many counts of this clonotype. The antigen is undetermined. The germline gives CDR1 MDHEN, CDR2 SYDVKM. The CDR3 covers 9 residues. Between the trimmed V and J ends, which lost 8 bases and 5 bases, there was a span of 3 bases. The unsorted libraries were produced from 2 million PBMCs held at -80 C. From the 5' RACE reads, TCRdb called clonotypes with MiXCR, one entry per CDR3 protein. The sample lists roughly 74,000 distinct CDR3 sequences; 4% to 6% were seen once. The TCR comes from a man younger than 30 with multiple sclerosis. This chain joins TRBV28 and TRBJ2-5; D not resolved. The sample taken for sequencing was PBMCs. CDR3: CASGETQYF. The CDR3 nucleotides read TGTGCCAGCGGTGAGACCCAGTACTTC.